Each of the 12 T cell receptor beta chains below was sequenced from the same sample in a study of blood T cell repertoires in COVID-19. The assay was immunoSEQ multiplex PCR, and TCRdb's table has in-frame clones only and misses some. The table has 250,000 to 300,000 clones, approximately 90% seen once. Sequenced material: peripheral blood. These receptors came from a middle-aged woman who had recovered from COVID-19.

This clone was seen more than once but under ten times. This chain links TRBV13 with TRBJ1-2; 11 bases are a match to TRBD1. With 5 bases clipped from V and 2 bases from J, the junction kept 4 bases outside the gene matches. The CDR3 runs to 15 residues. The V gene's germline CDR1 is PRHDT and CDR2 FYEKMQ (reference sequence). DNA for the CDR3: TGTGCCAGCAGCCACGGGACAGGGGGGAACTATGGCTACACCTTC. This gives the protein CASSHGTGGNYGYTF.

This clone came up many times. This chain connects TRBV12-3 or TRBV12-4 to TRBJ2-1, with D possibly being TRBD2 (6 bases). The ends were cut back, 3 bases at V and 8 bases at J, with 8 bases in the middle. The CDR3 totals 12 residues. As DNA, the CDR3 is TGTGCCAGCAGTTTTAGCGGTCATGAGCAGTTCTTC. Protein: CASSFSGHEQFF.

This chain links TRBV14 with TRBJ2-1, with TRBD1 matching 10 bases. J was trimmed by 1 base and V by 1 base; bases with no gene match: 10. The CDR3 sequence is 19 residues long. CDR1 is SGHDN and CDR2 is FVKESK in the germline V gene. In DNA form, the CDR3 reads TGTGCCAGCAGCCAAGGGGGGGGACAGGGGTCCCAATCCTACAATGAGCAGTTCTTC. It yields the protein CASSQGGGQGSQSYNEQFF. The full variable domain, in which reference TRBV14 and TRBJ2-1 provide the parts outside the CDR3, is EAGVTQFPSHSVIEKGQTVTLRCDPISGHDNLYWYRRVMGKEIKFLLHFVKESKQDESGMPNNRFLAERTGGTYSTLKVQPAELEDSGVYFCASSQGGGQGSQSYNEQFFGPGTRLTVL.

The V and J genes are TRBV28 and TRBJ1-5, with 9 nucleotides matching TRBD1. CDR1 is MDHEN and CDR2 is SYDVKM in the germline V gene. CDR3 length: 14 amino acids. V lost 6 bases, J lost 5 bases, and 5 bases stayed unmatched. CDR3 in DNA: TGTGCCAGCAGCCCCGGGACAGGGTATCAGCCCCAGCATTTT. Protein product: CASSPGTGYQPQHF.

In its sample, this clone was seen a few times. The chain links TRBV3-1 (or the pseudogene TRBV3-2) to TRBJ2-7; weak D call: TRBD2 (5 bases). The CDR3 runs to 15 residues. Germline CDR1 LGHDT, CDR2 YNNKEL (reference sequence). Trimming shortened V by 4 bases and J by 6 bases, and 19 bases separated the two germline ends. This chain's CDR3 is CASSPPAGGLGEQYF. The CDR3 DNA follows: TGTGCCAGCAGCCCCCCGGCCGGAGGCCTCGGCGAGCAGTACTTC.

The rearrangement joins TRBV9 to TRBJ1-3; 7 bases are shared with TRBD1. CDR3 length equals 15 residues. Germline trimming cut 3 bases from V and 2 bases from J; bases unmatched to any gene: 5. The germline V gene encodes CDR1 SGDLS and CDR2 YYNGEE. CDR3 coding DNA: TGTGCCAGCAGCGATGGGACAGCCACTGGAAACACCATATATTTT. Protein: CASSDGTATGNTIYF. Together with reference TRBV9 and TRBJ1-3, the CDR3 gives the full variable domain: DSGVTQTPKHLITATGQRVTLRCSPRSGDLSVYWYQQSLDQGLQFLIQYYNGEERAKGNILERFSAQQFPDLHSELNLSSLELGDSALYFCASSDGTATGNTIYFGEGSWLTVV.

The chain carries TRBV5-4 and TRBJ1-4, with TRBD1 identical over 7 bases. Germline V gene sequence: CDR1 SGHNT, CDR2 YYREEE (reference sequence). The CDR3 spans 15 residues. Losses at the gene ends were 4 bases for V and 6 bases for J; bases not matched to a gene: 9. The CDR3 region is CASSPPPGGDEKLFF. CDR3 DNA sequence: TGTGCCAGCAGCCCCCCCCCAGGGGGTGATGAAAAACTGTTTTTT. Full variable domain (rest looked up from reference TRBV5-4 and TRBJ1-4): ETGVTQSPTHLIKTRGQQVTLRCSSQSGHNTVSWYQQALGQGPQFIFQYYREEENGRGNFPPRFSGLQFPNYSSELNVNALELDDSALYLCASSPPPGGDEKLFFGSGTQLSVL.

V is TRBV2 and J is TRBJ2-1, with 9 nucleotides matching TRBD2. Trimming removed 6 bases from V and 4 bases from J; junction bases left unmatched: 4. This CDR3 has 14 residues. Germline CDR1 reads SNHLY; CDR2 reads FYNNEI. In DNA form, the CDR3 reads TGTGCCAGCAGGATAGCGGGAGAGTACAATGAGCAGTTCTTC. Its translation: CASRIAGEYNEQFF.

CDR3 amino acids: CASSFSGTENIQYF. The DNA for the CDR3 is TGTGCCAGCAGCTTCTCCGGGACAGAAAACATTCAGTACTTC. The V call is TRBV7-9, the J call TRBJ2-4; 7 bases match TRBD1. CDR1 is SEHNR, CDR2 FQNEAQ, per germline (reference sequence). The CDR3 consists of 14 residues. V lost 3 bases and J lost 5; bases outside the gene matches: 4.

This clone occurred once. The V gene is TRBV19, the J gene TRBJ2-6; possibly TRBD1 for D (5 bases). The germline gives CDR1 LNHDA, CDR2 SQIVND (reference sequence). V was clipped by 5 bases and J by 1 base, with 12 bases between them. The length of the CDR3 is 16 residues. This CDR3 is CASSRFRVSGANVLTF. CDR3 DNA: TGTGCCAGTAGTCGGTTCAGGGTTTCTGGGGCCAACGTCCTGACTTTC.

This chain joins TRBV5-1 and TRBJ2-3, with 8 bases matching TRBD2. The CDR3 consists of 19 residues. V shed 0 bases and J 3 bases; nucleotides not matched to a gene: 15. The germline gives CDR1 SGHRS, CDR2 YFSETQ. The CDR3 DNA reads TGCGCCAGCAGCTTGGCCCTACGGGGGGTAGCGGGAAAGACAGATACGCAGTATTTT. Translating gives CASSLALRGVAGKTDTQYF.

This sequence joins TRBV9 and TRBJ1-2; D is unclear. V dropped 0 bases and J dropped 4 bases, with 7 bases sitting between them. The germline V gene has CDR1 SGDLS and CDR2 YYNGEE. There are 13 residues in the CDR3. This CDR3 is CASSVVETYGYTF. The CDR3, as DNA: TGTGCCAGCAGCGTAGTGGAGACCTATGGCTACACCTTC.